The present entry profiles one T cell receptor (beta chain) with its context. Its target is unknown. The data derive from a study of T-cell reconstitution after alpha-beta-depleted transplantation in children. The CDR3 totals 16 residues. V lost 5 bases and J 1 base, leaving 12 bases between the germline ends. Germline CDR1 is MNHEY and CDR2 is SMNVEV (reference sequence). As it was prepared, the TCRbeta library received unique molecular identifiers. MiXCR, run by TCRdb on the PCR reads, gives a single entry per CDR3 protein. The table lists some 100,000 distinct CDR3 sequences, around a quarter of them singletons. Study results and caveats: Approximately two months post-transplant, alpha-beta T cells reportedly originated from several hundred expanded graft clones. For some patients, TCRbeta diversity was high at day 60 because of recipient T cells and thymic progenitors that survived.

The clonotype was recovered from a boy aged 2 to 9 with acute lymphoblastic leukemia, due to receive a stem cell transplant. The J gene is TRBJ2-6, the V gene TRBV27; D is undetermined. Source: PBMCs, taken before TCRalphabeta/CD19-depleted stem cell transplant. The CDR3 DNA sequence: TGTGCCAGCAGTGCCGATCGGTTGTCTGGGGCCAACGTCCTGACTTTC. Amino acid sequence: CASSADRLSGANVLTF.